Sequencing of this T cell receptor (beta chain) was carried out in a study of OX40 agonist ivuxolimab in advanced cancers. Across the study: A history of anti-PD-1, anti-PD-L1 or anti-CTLA-4 therapy was acceptable, and roughly 40% had some. Notes on the study in general: Expanded clones were, on average, more numerous among CD8+ T cells than CD4+.

Clones were sequenced by immunoSEQ multiplex PCR, and TCRdb holds only the in-frame ones, with some missing. The sample has just under 80,000 clones; 84% are singletons. The CDR3 covers 13 residues. The germline CDR1 and CDR2 sequences are SNHLY and FYNNEI. The V and J ends lost 11 bases and 4 bases respectively, with 15 bases between them. For this clone: Its antigen is not known.

The rearrangement uses TRBV2 and TRBJ1-5, with a tentative D call TRBD1 (5 bases). The TCR sequence derives from an adult with an advanced solid tumor such as melanoma, head and neck, liver or kidney cancer. The sample here was CD4+ or CD8+ T cells sorted from blood, taken in a trial of the OX40 agonist ivuxolimab. The CDR3 is CAGGPGLNQPQHF. The CDR3 DNA follows: TGTGCCGGAGGCCCAGGGTTAAATCAGCCCCAGCATTTT.